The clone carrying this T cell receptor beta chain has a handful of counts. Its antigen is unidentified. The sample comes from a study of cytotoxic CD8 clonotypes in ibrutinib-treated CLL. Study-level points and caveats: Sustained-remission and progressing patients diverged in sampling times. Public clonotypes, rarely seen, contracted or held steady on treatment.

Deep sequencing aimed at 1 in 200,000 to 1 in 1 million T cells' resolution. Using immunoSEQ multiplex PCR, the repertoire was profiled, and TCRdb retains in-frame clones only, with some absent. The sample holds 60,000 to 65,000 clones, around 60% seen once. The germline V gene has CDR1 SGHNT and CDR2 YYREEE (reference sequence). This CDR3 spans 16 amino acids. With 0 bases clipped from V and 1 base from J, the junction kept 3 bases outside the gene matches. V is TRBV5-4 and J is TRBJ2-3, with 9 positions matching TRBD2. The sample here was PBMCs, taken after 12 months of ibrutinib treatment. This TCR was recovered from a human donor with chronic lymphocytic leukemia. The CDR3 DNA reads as TGTGCCAGCAGCTTGGAAGCGGGGGGTGGCACAGATACGCAGTATTTT. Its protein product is CASSLEAGGGTDTQYF.